One sample yielded the 25 T cell receptor beta chains listed below, sequenced in a study of vaccination and CD4 T cells after COVID-19. Their target antigens are unknown. Treatment indicated: approximately 10-day PBMC culture with coronavirus spike peptide pools or control peptides (ViraFEST assay). These CD4+ T cells came from an unexposed donor, sampled before the COVID-19 pandemic (2011-2018). The Oncomine TCR Beta short-read assay was applied to DNA of cultured CD4+ T cells. TCRdb re-analysed the PCR reads in MiXCR, keeping a single row per CDR3 protein. The sample has about 9,700 distinct CDR3 sequences; roughly 42% are singletons. Material for sequencing was CD4+ T cells from blood, cultured in vitro. Every receptor here comes from a human donor in good health.

CDR3 DNA sequence: TGTGCCAGCAGTTCCACAAATGAAAAACTGTTTTTT. This translates into CASSSTNEKLFF. This chain links TRBV6-5 with TRBJ1-4; no definite D call. Germline CDR1 is MNHEY and CDR2 is SVGAGI. The CDR3 covers 12 residues. Trimming took off 4 bases at V and 5 bases at J, with 5 bases between the two ends.

Only one count was recorded for this clonotype. The chain combines TRBV9 with TRBJ1-5, with TRBD1 matching 7 bases. Germline V gives CDR1 SGDLS, CDR2 YYNGEE. J was trimmed by 4 bases and V by 4 bases; bases with no gene match: 5. The CDR3 is 14 residues long. The CDR3 protein is CASSPRQGNQPQHF. The CDR3 DNA follows: TGTGCCAGCAGCCCCAGACAGGGAAATCAGCCCCAGCATTTT.

The rearrangement uses TRBV7-9 and TRBJ2-1, with 8 positions matching TRBD2. V shed 8 bases, J shed 8 bases, and the junction held 11 bases outside the gene matches. Per germline, CDR1 SEHNR and CDR2 FQNEAQ (reference sequence). The CDR3 contains 14 residues. CDR3 protein: CASPSGGVGHEQFF. The CDR3 DNA follows: TGTGCCAGCCCCTCCGGGGGGGTTGGCCATGAGCAGTTCTTC.

This clonotype was seen a few times. The chain is built from TRBV6-2 or TRBV6-3 and TRBJ1-2; D unclear. The CDR3 runs 15 residues. Trimming pared 2 bases from V and 2 bases from J, leaving 12 bases between. CDR1 and CDR2 (germline): MNHEY, SVGEGT. CDR3 residues: CASSYLARRNYGYTF. CDR3 sequence (DNA): TGTGCCAGCAGTTACCTTGCCCGGCGGAACTATGGCTACACCTTC.

The chain links TRBV30 to TRBJ2-3; TRBD2 aligns across 10 bases. The V gene end was trimmed by 3 bases and the J gene end by 6 bases; junction bases not matched to a gene: 6. In germline, CDR1 is GTSNPN, CDR2 SVGIG (reference sequence). This CDR3 spans 14 amino acids. CDR3 sequence (DNA): TGTGCCTGGAGACTAGCGGGGAGGAAGGATACGCAGTATTTT. It is translated as CAWRLAGRKDTQYF. The full variable domain, completed using reference TRBV30 and TRBJ2-3, is SQTIHQWPATLVQPVGSPLSLECTVEGTSNPNLYWYRQAAGRGLQLLFYSVGIGQISSEVPQNLSASRPQDRQFILSSKKLLLSDSGFYLCAWRLAGRKDTQYFGPGTRLTVL.

The rearrangement links TRBV21-1 to TRBJ2-2; TRBD2, the D gene given by the table, was not confirmed from the DNA. TRBV21-1 is classified as a pseudogene. This CDR3 has 16 amino acids. CDR3 sequence (DNA): TGTGCCAGCAGCCTAAGAGTGGGAGGGTACACCGGGGAGCTGTTTTTT. It specifies CASSLRVGGYTGELFF.

This chain connects TRBV9 to TRBJ1-2; D ambiguous. Germline CDR1 SGDLS, CDR2 YYNGEE. The CDR3 covers 14 residues. V was shortened by 0 bases and J by 4 bases, with 10 bases between the two germline ends. CDR3 amino acids: CASSVADSRYGYTF. DNA of the CDR3: TGTGCCAGCAGCGTAGCGGACTCGCGCTATGGCTACACCTTC.

This clonotype was observed a single time. The gene calls are TRBV20-1 and TRBJ1-5, with D unresolved. This CDR3 is built from 12 residues. Per germline, CDR1 DFQATT and CDR2 SNEGSKA (reference sequence). Deletions cut 3 bases from V and 7 bases from J, with 10 bases between. DNA for the CDR3: TGCAGTGCTAGGGGTTCCGGGCAGCCCCAGCATTTT. It translates to CSARGSGQPQHF.

This chain links TRBV18 with TRBJ2-7; D ambiguous. Germline-derived CDR1 and CDR2 are KGHSH and LQKENI. The V end was cut by 2 bases, the J end by 6 bases, with 23 bases between. This CDR3 comprises 17 residues. The CDR3 reads CASSPYYRTSPSGEQYF. In nucleotides, the CDR3 is TGTGCCAGCTCACCATACTATCGGACCTCACCGTCAGGCGAGCAGTACTTC.

The chain uses TRBV20-1 and TRBJ2-7; D may be TRBD2 (6 bases). Germline V gene data show CDR1 as DFQATT and CDR2 as SNEGSKA (reference sequence). This CDR3 contains 12 residues. Trimming shortened V by 6 bases and J by 5 bases, and 14 bases separated the two germline ends. CDR3 DNA sequence: TGCAGTGCCTCGGAGGGCCCCCACGAGCAGTACTTC. Translation: CSASEGPHEQYF.

The table lists this clonotype with a few counts. The chain couples TRBV10-2 to TRBJ1-2; a possible D gene is TRBD1 (5 bases). The germline V gene has CDR1 WSHSY and CDR2 SAAADI. V lost 4 bases, J lost 4 bases, and 10 bases lay in between. The CDR3 consists of 13 residues. CDR3 nucleotides: TGCGCCAGCAGTGGGGGCAGGGCCTATGGCTACACCTTC. This sequence encodes CASSGGRAYGYTF.

The chain employs TRBV6-5 and TRBJ1-6, with no clear D. This CDR3 region has 16 residues. The germline V gene encodes CDR1 MNHEY and CDR2 SVGAGI. Deletions cut 4 bases from V and 3 bases from J, with 13 bases between. This chain's CDR3 is CASSLKGNSYNSPLHF. DNA of the CDR3: TGTGCCAGCAGTTTAAAGGGTAACAGCTATAATTCACCCCTCCACTTT.

The V and J genes are TRBV7-8 and TRBJ2-3; 9 bases align to TRBD2. CDR3 size: 16 residues. V was pared by 5 bases and J by 6 bases, with 12 bases of the junction left unmatched. Germline V gene data show CDR1 as SGHVS and CDR2 as FQNEAQ. The CDR3 DNA follows: TGTGCCAGCAGCCCCCCCCTGCGGGAGGGCCCGGATACGCAGTATTTT. Residues: CASSPPLREGPDTQYF.

The V gene is TRBV10-3, the J gene TRBJ1-5; tentative D call: TRBD1 (5 bases). Per the germline V gene, CDR1 is ENHRY and CDR2 is SYGVKD. Trimming took off 0 bases at V and 6 bases at J, with 12 bases between the two ends. The CDR3 length is 15 residues. CDR3: CAISESGGRSQPQHF. In nucleotides, the CDR3 is TGTGCCATCAGTGAGTCTGGGGGTCGAAGTCAGCCCCAGCATTTT.

The gene calls are TRBV7-2 and TRBJ1-5; perhaps TRBD1 as D (6 bases). Germline CDR1 reads SGHTA; CDR2 reads FQGNSA. This CDR3 has 16 residues. The germline V and J ends were trimmed by 5 bases and 7 bases, with 21 bases remaining between them. The CDR3 is CASSPEFGGRGQPQHF. The CDR3 coding sequence is TGTGCCAGCAGCCCCGAATTCGGGGGGCGAGGACAGCCCCAGCATTTT.

This clonotype has a single count. V and J are TRBV19 and TRBJ2-7, with 8 bases fitting TRBD1. The CDR3 consists of 15 residues. Germline CDR1 is LNHDA and CDR2 is SQIVND (reference sequence). Germline trimming cut 6 bases from V and 2 bases from J; bases unmatched to any gene: 9. CDR3 bases: TGTGCCAGTAGCCTGGCCGGGACAGGAACCTACGAGCAGTACTTC. Translating gives CASSLAGTGTYEQYF.

V usage is TRBV5-5 and J usage is TRBJ1-1; tentative D call: TRBD1 (5 bases). Trimming took off 0 bases at V and 0 bases at J, with 12 bases between the two ends. Germline CDR1 is SGHKS and CDR2 is YYEKEE (reference sequence). There are 16 residues in the CDR3. CDR3 DNA: TGTGCCAGCAGCTTGGGGGGGGTTCGTATGAACACTGAAGCTTTCTTT. The encoded protein is CASSLGGVRMNTEAFF.

The gene calls are TRBV7-8 and TRBJ1-5, with 9 bases identical to TRBD1. The V segment lost 4 bases and the J segment 6 bases; nucleotides outside the gene matches: 10. Germline V gives CDR1 SGHVS, CDR2 FQNEAQ. The CDR3 is 16 amino acids. Here the CDR3 reads CASSSRTGGSAQPQHF. The CDR3 DNA reads as TGTGCCAGCAGCTCACGAACAGGGGGCTCGGCTCAGCCCCAGCATTTT.

The rearrangement joins TRBV6-1 to TRBJ2-7; 7 positions match TRBD2. This CDR3 comprises 13 residues. Germline CDR1 is MNHNS and CDR2 is SASEGT. J gave up 5 bases and V 6 bases, and 7 bases lay outside the gene matches. The CDR3 coding sequence is TGTGCCAGCAGAGTGGGACTAAGGAACGAGCAGTACTTC. Its translation is CASRVGLRNEQYF.

This chain connects TRBV14 to TRBJ2-5; unclear D gene. The V gene lost 4 bases and the J gene lost 1 base, with 13 bases spanning the gap. The CDR3 is 15 residues long. In germline, CDR1 is SGHDN, CDR2 FVKESK. The CDR3 loop is CASSPRRASQETQYF. The CDR3 DNA reads TGTGCCAGCAGCCCCCGCCGGGCGTCCCAAGAGACCCAGTACTTC.

This chain joins TRBV14 and TRBJ2-7; 9 bases are a match to TRBD2. Germline V CDR1 and CDR2: SGHDN, FVKESK. This CDR3 comprises 16 residues. Unmatched junction bases numbered 9, after V lost 3 bases and J lost 3 bases. The CDR3 sequence: CASSQASGGSFYEQYF. The CDR3 region has the DNA TGTGCCAGCAGCCAGGCCAGCGGGGGGTCCTTCTACGAGCAGTACTTC.

V and J are TRBV5-1 and TRBJ1-2; D not resolved. Trimming removed 4 bases at V and 1 base at J, with 8 bases between. Germline V gene data show CDR1 as SGHRS and CDR2 as YFSETQ. CDR3 length: 13 residues. The DNA of the CDR3 is TGCGCCAGCAGCCAGGACGGTAACTATGGCTACACCTTC. This encodes CASSQDGNYGYTF.

The DNA of the CDR3 is TGTGCCAGCAGCTTAGGTACAGCCGAAGCTTTCTTT. This sequence encodes CASSLGTAEAFF. The J gene is TRBJ1-1, the V gene TRBV11-2; D is ambiguous. CDR1 and CDR2 (germline): SGHAT, FQNNGV. Trimming removed 1 base at V and 8 bases at J, with 8 bases between. The CDR3 has 12 amino acids.

V usage is TRBV27 and J usage is TRBJ2-3; D unresolved. The V and J ends lost 3 bases and 4 bases respectively, with 11 bases between them. Germline CDR1 and CDR2: MNHEY and SMNVEV (reference sequence). The CDR3 extends over 14 amino acids. The CDR3 loop is CASSLGWASDTQYF. In nucleotides, the CDR3 is TGTGCCAGCAGTTTGGGATGGGCGTCAGATACGCAGTATTTT.

This chain links TRBV7-9 with TRBJ2-7, with D possibly called TRBD1 or TRBD2 (6 bases each). Germline CDR1 is SEHNR and CDR2 is FQNEAQ (reference sequence). The germline V and J ends were trimmed by 4 bases and 7 bases, with 23 bases remaining between them. The CDR3 spans 16 residues. In nucleotides, the CDR3 is TGTGCCAGCAGCTCATATGGGGGCGGGGCCGTTCGAGAGCAGTACTTC. Translation: CASSSYGGGAVREQYF. The full variable domain, its missing parts supplied by reference TRBV7-9 and TRBJ2-7, is DTGVSQNPRHKITKRGQNVTFRCDPISEHNRLYWYRQTLGQGPEFLTYFQNEAQLEKSRLLSDRFSAERPKGSFSTLEIQRTEQGDSAMYLCASSSYGGGAVREQYFGPGTRLTVT.